The next 7 T cell receptor beta chains were all read from a single sample in a study of T cell changes during pregnancy in multiple sclerosis. Clones were sequenced by immunoSEQ multiplex PCR, and TCRdb holds only the in-frame ones, with some missing. The sample shows about 72,000 clones, 80% to 95% of them seen only once. Material: peripheral blood, obtained in the first trimester of pregnancy. Source of these receptors: a female donor in good health, enrolled as a control in a pregnancy study.

This CDR3 is CASSLAGGLSNQPQHF. In DNA, the CDR3 is TGTGCCAGCAGCTTAGCCGGGGGACTGAGCAATCAGCCCCAGCATTTT. J is TRBJ1-5 and V is TRBV7-6, with TRBD1 as a possible D gene (5 bases). The V and J ends lost 0 bases and 1 base respectively, with 10 bases between them. This CDR3 comprises 16 residues. CDR1 and CDR2 from the germline V gene are SGHVS and FNYEAQ.

This chain uses TRBV11-2 with TRBJ1-2; 7 bases line up with TRBD1. Germline V gene sequence: CDR1 SGHAT, CDR2 FQNNGV. Losses at the gene ends were 1 base for V and 4 bases for J; bases not matched to a gene: 9. The CDR3 loop spans 16 amino acids. The DNA of the CDR3 is TGTGCCAGCAGCTTAGTCTTTAGGGGGCAATTCTATGGCTACACCTTC. Translated: CASSLVFRGQFYGYTF.

This chain connects TRBV30 to TRBJ2-1, with TRBD2 matching 12 bases. V shed 5 bases, J shed 4 bases, and the junction held 12 bases outside the gene matches. This CDR3 has 17 amino acids. The germline V gene encodes CDR1 GTSNPN and CDR2 SVGIG (reference sequence). The CDR3 here is CAWQLTSGRVLYNEQFF. The CDR3 DNA is TGTGCCTGGCAATTGACTAGCGGGAGAGTGCTATACAATGAGCAGTTCTTC.

The chain is built from TRBV27 and TRBJ1-2; 8 bases are a match to TRBD1. Looked up from germline, CDR1 is MNHEY and CDR2 is SMNVEV (reference sequence). J lost 8 bases, V lost 0 bases, and 5 bases had no gene match. The CDR3 runs 14 residues. Here the CDR3 DNA reads TGTGCCAGCAGTTTATCGAACAGGGGGGAAGGCTACACCTTC. As protein: CASSLSNRGEGYTF.

The gene calls are TRBV30 and TRBJ2-1, with 13 bases matching TRBD2. Germline V gene lookup returns CDR1 GTSNPN and CDR2 SVGIG (reference sequence). CDR3 length equals 14 residues. The J segment lost 5 bases and the V segment lost 7 bases, leaving 5 bases of the junction unmatched. The CDR3 DNA reads as TGTGCCTTTACCGGGACTAGCGGGAACAATGAGCAGTTCTTC. Translated: CAFTGTSGNNEQFF.

V is TRBV6-5 and J is TRBJ2-7, with D possibly being TRBD2 (5 bases). The CDR3 contains 13 residues. The V gene lost 2 bases and the J gene lost 6 bases, with 11 bases spanning the gap. Germline CDR1 is MNHEY and CDR2 is SVGAGI. CDR3 loop: CASSYPPRGEQYF. For the CDR3, the DNA is TGTGCCAGCAGTTACCCCCCCCGGGGCGAGCAGTACTTC.

V usage is TRBV5-1 and J usage is TRBJ2-5; 7 bases fit TRBD2. Losses at the gene ends were 9 bases for V and 5 bases for J; bases not matched to a gene: 10. This CDR3 spans 13 amino acids. Germline V gene data show CDR1 as SGHRS and CDR2 as YFSETQ. DNA for the CDR3: TGCGCCACCAGGGAGGGGACGCGGGAGACCCAGTACTTC. Amino acid sequence: CATREGTRETQYF.